This TCR beta chain was recovered during a study of T cell responses to AZD1222 COVID-19 vaccine. The table came from immunoSEQ multiplex PCR; TCRdb's copy has only in-frame clones and leaves some out. This table has about 150,000 clones, roughly 88% appearing once. V was pared by 7 bases and J by 4 bases, with 12 bases of the junction left unmatched. Germline values: CDR1 SGHTA, CDR2 FQGTGA. CDR3 length: 16 amino acids. The input for sequencing was peripheral blood, taken 28 days after the second AZD1222 dose. The V call is TRBV7-3, the J call TRBJ2-2, with TRBD2 identical over 7 bases. This clonotype was sampled from an adult who received the AZD1222 COVID-19 vaccine. In DNA, the CDR3 is TGTGCCAGCACCCTTAGTAGCTCTAGCGGCACCGGGGAGCTGTTTTTT. This codes for CASTLSSSSGTGELFF.